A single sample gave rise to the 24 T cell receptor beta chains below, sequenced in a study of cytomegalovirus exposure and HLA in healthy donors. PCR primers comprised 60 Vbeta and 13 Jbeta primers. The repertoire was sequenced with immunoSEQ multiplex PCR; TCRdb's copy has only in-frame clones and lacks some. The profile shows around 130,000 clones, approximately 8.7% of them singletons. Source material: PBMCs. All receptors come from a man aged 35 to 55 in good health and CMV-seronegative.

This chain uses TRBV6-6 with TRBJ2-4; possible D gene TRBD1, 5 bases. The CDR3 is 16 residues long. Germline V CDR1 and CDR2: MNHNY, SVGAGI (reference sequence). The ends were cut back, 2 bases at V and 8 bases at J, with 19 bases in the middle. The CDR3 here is CASSYPGQDGTDIQYF. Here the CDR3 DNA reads TGTGCCAGCAGTTACCCCGGACAAGACGGCACGGACATTCAGTACTTC.

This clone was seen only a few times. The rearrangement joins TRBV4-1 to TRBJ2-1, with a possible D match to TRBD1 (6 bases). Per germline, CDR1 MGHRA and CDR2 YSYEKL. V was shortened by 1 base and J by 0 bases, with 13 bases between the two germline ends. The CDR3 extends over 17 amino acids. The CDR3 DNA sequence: TGCGCCAGCAGCCAAGCCTGGGACATTGGCTCCTACAATGAGCAGTTCTTC. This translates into CASSQAWDIGSYNEQFF.

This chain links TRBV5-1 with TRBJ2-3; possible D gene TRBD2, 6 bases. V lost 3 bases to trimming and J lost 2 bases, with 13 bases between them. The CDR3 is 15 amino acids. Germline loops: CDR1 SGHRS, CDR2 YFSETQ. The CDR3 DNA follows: TGCGCCAGCAGCTCCGGACTAACCACCACAGATACGCAGTATTTT. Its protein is CASSSGLTTTDTQYF.

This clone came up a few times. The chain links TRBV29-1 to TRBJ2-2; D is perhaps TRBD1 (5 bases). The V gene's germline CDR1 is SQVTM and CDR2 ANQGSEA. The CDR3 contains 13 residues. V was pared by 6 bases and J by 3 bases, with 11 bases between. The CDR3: CSVTSTDTGELFF. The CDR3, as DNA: TGCAGCGTAACCTCGACAGACACCGGGGAGCTGTTTTTT.

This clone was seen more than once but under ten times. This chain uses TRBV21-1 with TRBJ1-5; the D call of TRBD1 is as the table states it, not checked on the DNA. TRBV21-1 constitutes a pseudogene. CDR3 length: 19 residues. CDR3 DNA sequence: TGTGCCAGCAGCACGACTGAGGGACAGAACACTTATAGCAATCAGCCCCAGCATTTT. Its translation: CASSTTEGQNTYSNQPQHF.

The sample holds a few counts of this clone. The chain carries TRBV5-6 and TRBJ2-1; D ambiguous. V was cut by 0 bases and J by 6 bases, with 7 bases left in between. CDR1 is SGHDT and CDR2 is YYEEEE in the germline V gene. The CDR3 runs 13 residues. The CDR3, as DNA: TGTGCCAGCAGCTTGGGATACGGCAATGAGCAGTTCTTC. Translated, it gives CASSLGYGNEQFF.

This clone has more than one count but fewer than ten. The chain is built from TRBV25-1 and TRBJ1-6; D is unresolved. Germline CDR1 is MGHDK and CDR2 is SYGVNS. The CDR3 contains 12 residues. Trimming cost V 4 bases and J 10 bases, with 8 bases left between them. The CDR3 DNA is TGTGCCAGCAGTGCCGGGTGGTCACCCCTCCACTTT. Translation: CASSAGWSPLHF. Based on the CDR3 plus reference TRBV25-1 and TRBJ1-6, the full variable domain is EADIYQTPRYLVIGTGKKITLECSQTMGHDKMYWYQQDPGMELHLIHYSYGVNSTEKGDLSSESTVSRIRTEHFPLTLESARPSHTSQYLCASSAGWSPLHFGNGTRLTVT.

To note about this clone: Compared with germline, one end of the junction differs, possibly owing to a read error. This CDR3 is CASSLDLAGAGSTF. As DNA, the CDR3 is TGTGCCAGCAGCTTAGATTTGGCAGGGGCAGGCTCCACCTTC. The J gene is TRBJ1-2, the V gene TRBV7-9; D possibly corresponds to TRBD1 (6 bases). Looked up from germline, CDR1 is SEHNR and CDR2 is FQNEAQ (reference sequence). The CDR3 runs to 14 residues.

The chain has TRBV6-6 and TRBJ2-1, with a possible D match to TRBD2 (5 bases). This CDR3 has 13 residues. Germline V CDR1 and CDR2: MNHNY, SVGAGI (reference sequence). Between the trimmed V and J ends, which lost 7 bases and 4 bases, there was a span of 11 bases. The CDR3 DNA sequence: TGTGCCAGCACCCGGCGCGGGTACAATGAGCAGTTCTTC. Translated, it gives CASTRRGYNEQFF.

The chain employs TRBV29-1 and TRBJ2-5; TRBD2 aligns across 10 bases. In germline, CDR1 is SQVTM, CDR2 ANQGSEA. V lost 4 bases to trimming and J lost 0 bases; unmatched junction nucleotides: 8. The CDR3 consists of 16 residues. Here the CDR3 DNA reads TGCAGCGTTGGGGGCCTAGCGGGGGCGTACCAAGAGACCCAGTACTTC. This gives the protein CSVGGLAGAYQETQYF.

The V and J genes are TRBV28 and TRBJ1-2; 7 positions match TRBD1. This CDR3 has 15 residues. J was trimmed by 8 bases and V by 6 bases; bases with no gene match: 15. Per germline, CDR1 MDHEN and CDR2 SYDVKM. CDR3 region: CASRSQSQGEVGYTF. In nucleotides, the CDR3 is TGTGCCAGCAGGTCTCAATCTCAGGGGGAGGTCGGCTACACCTTC.

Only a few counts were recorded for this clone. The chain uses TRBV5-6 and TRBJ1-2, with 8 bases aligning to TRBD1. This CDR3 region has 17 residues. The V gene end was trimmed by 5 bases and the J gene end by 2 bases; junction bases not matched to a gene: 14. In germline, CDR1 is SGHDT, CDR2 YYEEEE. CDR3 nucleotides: TGTGCCAGCAGACCAGGACAGGGCTTTCTAATCAACTATGGCTACACCTTC. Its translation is CASRPGQGFLINYGYTF.

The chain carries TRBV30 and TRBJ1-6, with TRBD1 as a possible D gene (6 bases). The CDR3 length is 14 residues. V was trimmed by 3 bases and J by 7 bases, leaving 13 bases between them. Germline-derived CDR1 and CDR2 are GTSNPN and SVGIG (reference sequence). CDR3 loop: CAWRSRTANSPLHF. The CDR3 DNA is TGTGCCTGGAGGTCACGGACAGCCAATTCACCCCTCCACTTT.

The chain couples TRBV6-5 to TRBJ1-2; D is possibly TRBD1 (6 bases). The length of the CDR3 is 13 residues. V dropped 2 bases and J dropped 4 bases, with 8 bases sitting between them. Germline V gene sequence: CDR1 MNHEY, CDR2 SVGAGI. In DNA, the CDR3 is TGTGCCAGCAGTTACGGGGGGGCCTATGGCTACACCTTC. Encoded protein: CASSYGGAYGYTF.

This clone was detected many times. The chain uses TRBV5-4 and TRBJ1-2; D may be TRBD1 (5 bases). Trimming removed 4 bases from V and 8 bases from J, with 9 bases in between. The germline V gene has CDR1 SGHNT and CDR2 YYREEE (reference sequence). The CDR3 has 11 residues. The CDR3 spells CASSRGYGYTF. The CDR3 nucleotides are TGTGCCAGCAGCCGGGGGTACGGCTACACCTTC.

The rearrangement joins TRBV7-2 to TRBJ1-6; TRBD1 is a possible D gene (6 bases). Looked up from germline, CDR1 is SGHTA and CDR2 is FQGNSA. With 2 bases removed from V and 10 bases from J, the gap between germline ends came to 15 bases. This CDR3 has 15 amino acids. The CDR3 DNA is TGTGCCAGCAGCTTAAAGGGCAGGGGAGAGTCACCCCTCCACTTT. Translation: CASSLKGRGESPLHF.

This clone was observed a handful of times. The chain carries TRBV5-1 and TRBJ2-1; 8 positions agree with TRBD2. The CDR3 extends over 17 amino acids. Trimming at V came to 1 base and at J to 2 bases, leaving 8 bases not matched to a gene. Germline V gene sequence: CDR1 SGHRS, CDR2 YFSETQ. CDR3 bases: TGCGCCAGCAGCTTGACTGCGGGGGGCGGTACCTACAATGAGCAGTTCTTC. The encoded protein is CASSLTAGGGTYNEQFF.

CDR3 sequence (DNA): TGCGCCAGCAGCCAGGGCGTGCGAGCGGACAGTTTTGGCTATGGCTACACCTTC. It specifies CASSQGVRADSFGYGYTF. J is TRBJ1-2 and V is TRBV4-3; a weak D match, TRBD1 (6 bases). CDR1 is LGHNA, CDR2 YSLEER, per germline. Deletions cut 3 bases from V and 4 bases from J, with 24 bases between. The CDR3 has 18 amino acids.

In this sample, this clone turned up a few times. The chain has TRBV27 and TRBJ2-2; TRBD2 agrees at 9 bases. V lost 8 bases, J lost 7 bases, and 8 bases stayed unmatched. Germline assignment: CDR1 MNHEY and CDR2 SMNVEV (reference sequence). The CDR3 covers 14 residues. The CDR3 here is CASGRLAAGGELFF. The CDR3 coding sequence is TGTGCCAGCGGCAGACTAGCGGCTGGCGGGGAGCTGTTTTTT.

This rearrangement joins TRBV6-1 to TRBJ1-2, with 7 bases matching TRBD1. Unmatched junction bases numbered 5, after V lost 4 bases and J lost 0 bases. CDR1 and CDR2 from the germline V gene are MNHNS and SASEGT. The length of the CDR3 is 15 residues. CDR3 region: CASSADRVANYGYTF. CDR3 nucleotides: TGTGCCAGCAGTGCAGACAGGGTAGCTAACTATGGCTACACCTTC.

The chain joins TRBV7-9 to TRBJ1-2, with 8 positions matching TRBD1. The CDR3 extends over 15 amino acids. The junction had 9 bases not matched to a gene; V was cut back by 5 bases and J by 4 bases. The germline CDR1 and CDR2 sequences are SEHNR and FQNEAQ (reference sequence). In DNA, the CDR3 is TGTGCCAGCAGCGCCAACCAGGGGGCAATCTATGGCTACACCTTC. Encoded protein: CASSANQGAIYGYTF.

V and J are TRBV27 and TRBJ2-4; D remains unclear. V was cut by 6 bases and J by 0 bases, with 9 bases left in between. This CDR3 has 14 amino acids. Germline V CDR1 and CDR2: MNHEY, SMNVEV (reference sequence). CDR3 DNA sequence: TGTGCCAGCAGACCCGAGGTAGCCAAAAACATTCAGTACTTC. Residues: CASRPEVAKNIQYF.

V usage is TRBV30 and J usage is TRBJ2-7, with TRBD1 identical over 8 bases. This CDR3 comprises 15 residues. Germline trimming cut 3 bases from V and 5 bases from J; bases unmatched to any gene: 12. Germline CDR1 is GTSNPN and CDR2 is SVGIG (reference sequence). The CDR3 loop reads CAWRRWRQGTDEQYF. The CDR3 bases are TGTGCCTGGAGAAGATGGCGACAGGGGACCGACGAGCAGTACTTC.

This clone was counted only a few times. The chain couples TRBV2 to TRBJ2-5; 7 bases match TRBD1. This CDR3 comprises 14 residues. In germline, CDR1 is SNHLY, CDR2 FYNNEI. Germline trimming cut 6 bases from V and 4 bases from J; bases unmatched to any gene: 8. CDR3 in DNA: TGTGCCAGCAGCAGCGACAGGGTGACAGAGACCCAGTACTTC. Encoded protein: CASSSDRVTETQYF.